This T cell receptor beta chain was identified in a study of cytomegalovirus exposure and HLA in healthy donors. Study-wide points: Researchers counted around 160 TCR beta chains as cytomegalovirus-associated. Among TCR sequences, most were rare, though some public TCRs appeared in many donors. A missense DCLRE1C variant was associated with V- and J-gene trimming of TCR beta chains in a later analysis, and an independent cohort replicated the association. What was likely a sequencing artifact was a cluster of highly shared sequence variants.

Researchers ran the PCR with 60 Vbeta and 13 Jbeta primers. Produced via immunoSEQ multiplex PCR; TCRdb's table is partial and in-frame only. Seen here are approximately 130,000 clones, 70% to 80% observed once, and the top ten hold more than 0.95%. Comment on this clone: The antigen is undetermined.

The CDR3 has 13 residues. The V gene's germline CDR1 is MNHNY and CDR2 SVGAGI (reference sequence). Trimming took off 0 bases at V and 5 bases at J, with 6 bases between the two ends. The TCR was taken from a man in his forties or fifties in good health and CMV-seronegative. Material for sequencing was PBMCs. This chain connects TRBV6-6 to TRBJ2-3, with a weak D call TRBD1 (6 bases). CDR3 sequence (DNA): TGTGCCAGCAGTTACTCGACAGGAGATACGCAGTATTTT. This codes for CASSYSTGDTQYF.